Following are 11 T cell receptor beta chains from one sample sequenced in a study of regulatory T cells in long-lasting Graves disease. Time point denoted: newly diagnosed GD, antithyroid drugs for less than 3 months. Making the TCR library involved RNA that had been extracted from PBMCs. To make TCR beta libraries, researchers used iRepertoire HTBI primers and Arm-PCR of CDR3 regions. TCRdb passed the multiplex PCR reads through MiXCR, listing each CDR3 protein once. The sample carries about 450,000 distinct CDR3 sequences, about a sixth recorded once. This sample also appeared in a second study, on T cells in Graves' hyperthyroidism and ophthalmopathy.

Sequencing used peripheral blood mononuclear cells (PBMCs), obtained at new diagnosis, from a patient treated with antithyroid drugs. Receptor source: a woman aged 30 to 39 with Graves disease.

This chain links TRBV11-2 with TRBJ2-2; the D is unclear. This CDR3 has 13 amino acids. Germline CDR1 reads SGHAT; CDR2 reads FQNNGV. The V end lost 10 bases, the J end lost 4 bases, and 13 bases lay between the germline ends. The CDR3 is CATRPLVTGELFF. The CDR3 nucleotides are TGTGCCACCAGGCCGCTCGTCACCGGGGAGCTGTTTTTT.

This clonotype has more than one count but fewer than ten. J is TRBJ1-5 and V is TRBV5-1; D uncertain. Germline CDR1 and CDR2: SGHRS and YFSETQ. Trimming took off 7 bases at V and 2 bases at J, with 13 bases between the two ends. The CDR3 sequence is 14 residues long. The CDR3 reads CASRPGLGNQPQHF. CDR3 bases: TGCGCCAGCCGGCCGGGTCTCGGCAATCAGCCCCAGCATTTT.

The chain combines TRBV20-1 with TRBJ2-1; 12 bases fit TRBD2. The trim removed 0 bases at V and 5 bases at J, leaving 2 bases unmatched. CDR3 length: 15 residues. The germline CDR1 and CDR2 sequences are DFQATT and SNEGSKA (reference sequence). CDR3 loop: CSARDGLAGNNEQFF. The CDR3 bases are TGCAGTGCTAGAGACGGACTAGCGGGAAACAATGAGCAGTTCTTC.

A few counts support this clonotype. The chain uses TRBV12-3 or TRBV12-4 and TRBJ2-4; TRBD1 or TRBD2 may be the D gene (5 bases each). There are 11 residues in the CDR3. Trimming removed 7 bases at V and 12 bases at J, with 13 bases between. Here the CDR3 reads CASTSDGTQYF. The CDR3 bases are TGTGCCAGCACCTCGGACGGGACTCAGTACTTC.

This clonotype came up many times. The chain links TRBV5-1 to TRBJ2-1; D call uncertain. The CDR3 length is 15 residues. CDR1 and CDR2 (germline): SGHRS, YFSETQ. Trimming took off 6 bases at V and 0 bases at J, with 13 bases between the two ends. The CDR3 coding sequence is TGCGCCAGCAACCTCCTTCAAAGCTCCTACAATGAGCAGTTCTTC. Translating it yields CASNLLQSSYNEQFF.

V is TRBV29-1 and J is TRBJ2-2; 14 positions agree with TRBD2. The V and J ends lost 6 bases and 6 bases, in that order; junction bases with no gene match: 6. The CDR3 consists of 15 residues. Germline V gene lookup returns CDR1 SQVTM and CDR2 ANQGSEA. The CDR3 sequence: CSVAGTSGSAGELFF. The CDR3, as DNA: TGCAGCGTCGCTGGGACTAGCGGGAGCGCCGGGGAGCTGTTTTTT.

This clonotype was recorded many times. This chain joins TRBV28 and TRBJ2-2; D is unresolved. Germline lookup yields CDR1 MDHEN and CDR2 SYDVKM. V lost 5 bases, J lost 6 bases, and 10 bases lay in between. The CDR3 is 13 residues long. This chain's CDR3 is CASSPSPAGELFF. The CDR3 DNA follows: TGTGCCAGCAGTCCCTCTCCTGCCGGGGAGCTGTTTTTT.

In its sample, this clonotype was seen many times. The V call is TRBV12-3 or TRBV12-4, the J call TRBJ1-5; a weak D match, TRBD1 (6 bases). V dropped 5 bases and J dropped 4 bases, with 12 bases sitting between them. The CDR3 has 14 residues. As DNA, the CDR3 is TGTGCCAGCAGTCCGGGACAACGAAATCAGCCCCAGCATTTT. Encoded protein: CASSPGQRNQPQHF.

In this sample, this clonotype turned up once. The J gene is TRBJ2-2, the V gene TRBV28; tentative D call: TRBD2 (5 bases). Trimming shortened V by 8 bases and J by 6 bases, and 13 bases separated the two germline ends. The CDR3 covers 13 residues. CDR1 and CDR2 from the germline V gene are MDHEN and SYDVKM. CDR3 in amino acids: CASSPGYPGELFF. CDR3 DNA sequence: TGTGCCAGCTCCCCGGGGTATCCCGGGGAGCTGTTTTTT. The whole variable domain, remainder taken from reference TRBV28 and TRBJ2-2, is DVKVTQSSRYLVKRTGEKVFLECVQDMDHENMFWYRQDPGLGLRLIYFSYDVKMKEKGDIPEGYSVSREKKERFSLILESASTNQTSMYLCASSPGYPGELFFGEGSRLTVL.

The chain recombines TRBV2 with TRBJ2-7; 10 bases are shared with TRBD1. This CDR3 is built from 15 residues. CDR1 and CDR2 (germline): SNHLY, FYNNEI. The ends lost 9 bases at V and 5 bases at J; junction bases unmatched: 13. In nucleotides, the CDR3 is TGTGCCAGTAGGGACAGGGGCCCTGGTAGGGACGAGCAGTACTTC. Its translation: CASRDRGPGRDEQYF.

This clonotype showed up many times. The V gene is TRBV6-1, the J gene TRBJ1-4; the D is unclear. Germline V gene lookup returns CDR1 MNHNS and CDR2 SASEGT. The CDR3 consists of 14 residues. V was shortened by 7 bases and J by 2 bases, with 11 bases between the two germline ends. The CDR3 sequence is CASTQEQTNEKLFF. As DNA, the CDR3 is TGTGCCAGCACCCAAGAGCAGACTAATGAAAAACTGTTTTTT.